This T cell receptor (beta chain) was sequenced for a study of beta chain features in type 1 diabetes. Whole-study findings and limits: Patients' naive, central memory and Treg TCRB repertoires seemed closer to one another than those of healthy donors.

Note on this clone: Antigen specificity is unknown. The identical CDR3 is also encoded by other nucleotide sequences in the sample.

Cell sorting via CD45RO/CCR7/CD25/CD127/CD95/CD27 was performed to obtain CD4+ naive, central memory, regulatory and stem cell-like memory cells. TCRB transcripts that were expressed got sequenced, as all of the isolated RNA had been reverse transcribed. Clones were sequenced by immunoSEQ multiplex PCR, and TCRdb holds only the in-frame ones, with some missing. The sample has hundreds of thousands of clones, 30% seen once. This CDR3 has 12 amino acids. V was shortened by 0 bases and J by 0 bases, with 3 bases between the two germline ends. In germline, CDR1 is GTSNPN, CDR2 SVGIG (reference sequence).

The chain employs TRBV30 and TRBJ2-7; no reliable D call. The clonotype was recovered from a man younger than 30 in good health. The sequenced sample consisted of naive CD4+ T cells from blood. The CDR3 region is CAWSVTSYEQYF. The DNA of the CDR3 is TGTGCCTGGAGTGTCACCTCCTACGAGCAGTACTTC. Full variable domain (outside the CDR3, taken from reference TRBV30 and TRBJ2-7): SQTIHQWPATLVQPVGSPLSLECTVEGTSNPNLYWYRQAAGRGLQLLFYSVGIGQISSEVPQNLSASRPQDRQFILSSKKLLLSDSGFYLCAWSVTSYEQYFGPGTRLTVT.